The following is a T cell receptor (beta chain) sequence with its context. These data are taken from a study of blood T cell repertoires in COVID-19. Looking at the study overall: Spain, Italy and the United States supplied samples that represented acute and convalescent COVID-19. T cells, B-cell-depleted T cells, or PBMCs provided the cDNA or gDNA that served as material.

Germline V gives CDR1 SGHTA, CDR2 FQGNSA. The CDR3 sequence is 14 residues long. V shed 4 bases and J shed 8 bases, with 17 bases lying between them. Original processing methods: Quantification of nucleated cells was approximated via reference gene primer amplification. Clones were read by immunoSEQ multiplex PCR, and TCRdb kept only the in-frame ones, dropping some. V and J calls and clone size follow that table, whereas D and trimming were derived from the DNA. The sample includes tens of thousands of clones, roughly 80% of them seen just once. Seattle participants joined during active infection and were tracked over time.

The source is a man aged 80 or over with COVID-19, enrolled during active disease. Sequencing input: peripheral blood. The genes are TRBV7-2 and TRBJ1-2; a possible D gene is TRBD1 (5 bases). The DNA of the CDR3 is TGTGCCAGCAGCTCTCGCAGGGAGGGCAGGGGCTACACCTTC. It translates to CASSSRREGRGYTF.